The clone carrying this T cell receptor beta chain has only a few counts. The CDR3 contains 13 residues. CDR1 is SQVTM, CDR2 ANQGSEA, per germline. V lost 6 bases and J 4 bases, leaving 13 bases between the germline ends. The sample belongs to a study of T cells in Graves' hyperthyroidism and ophthalmopathy. Amplification yielded TCR beta CDR3 regions, with RNA transcripts as the source. TCR CDR3 underwent first-round RT-PCR with the HTBI primer set. TCRdb reanalysed the multiplex PCR reads using MiXCR and keeps one entry per CDR3 protein. This sample has about 640,000 distinct CDR3 sequences; around 20% occur once, and the top ten carry 34%.

The sample taken for sequencing was blood. This chain uses TRBV29-1 with TRBJ1-5; TRBD1 might be the D (5 bases). The origin of this receptor is a man aged 30-40 years with Graves' ophthalmopathy. DNA for the CDR3: TGCAGCGTCCTCCCGGGGGGGAATCAGCCCCAGCATTTT. Amino acid sequence: CSVLPGGNQPQHF.